These 12 T cell receptor beta chains share one sample of origin, sequenced in a study of blood T cells in healthy people across ages. Using a J-beta primer mix together with a sample-barcoded 5' primer, a second PCR was run for about 6 to 11 cycles. TCRdb analysed the 5' RACE reads with MiXCR anew, one entry per CDR3 protein. The sample lists 750,000 or so distinct CDR3 sequences, approximately 25% occurring once. These data were likewise used in another study, on T cells of mothers and their children.

The source material was blood. These receptors were taken from a boy aged 5-17 years in good health.

This clonotype came up a few times. The rearrangement links TRBV7-9 to TRBJ2-3, with TRBD2 identical over 7 bases. Germline values: CDR1 SEHNR, CDR2 FQNEAQ (reference sequence). The CDR3 contains 15 residues. The V and J ends lost 4 bases and 3 bases, in that order; junction bases with no gene match: 7. CDR3 in amino acids: CASSWGGTPTDTQYF. The CDR3 DNA is TGTGCCAGCAGCTGGGGGGGGACTCCAACAGATACGCAGTATTTT.

This clonotype has just a few counts. The chain employs TRBV24-1 and TRBJ2-5; TRBD2 might be the D (6 bases). Germline V gives CDR1 KGHDR, CDR2 SFDVKD. Trimming took 4 bases from V and 2 from J, leaving 16 bases between them. The CDR3 has 16 residues. The chain's CDR3 is CATSDPTRGKQETQYF. CDR3 coding DNA: TGTGCCACCAGTGACCCGACTAGGGGAAAACAAGAGACCCAGTACTTC.

The CDR3 reads CASSVEGPPPLFF. The CDR3 nucleotides read TGTGCCAGCAGCGTAGAGGGTCCCCCCCCACTGTTTTTT. V usage is TRBV9 and J usage is TRBJ1-4; the D is unclear. This CDR3 is built from 13 residues. Germline CDR1 and CDR2: SGDLS and YYNGEE. V was clipped by 0 bases and J by 13 bases, with 13 bases between them.

V usage is TRBV27 and J usage is TRBJ2-1; D is ambiguous. Germline CDR1 and CDR2: MNHEY and SMNVEV (reference sequence). The V end was cut by 1 base, the J end by 3 bases, with 10 bases between. The CDR3 is 15 residues long. CDR3 amino acids: CASSLWGKDYNEQFF. DNA of the CDR3: TGTGCCAGCAGTTTATGGGGTAAGGACTACAATGAGCAGTTCTTC.

This clonotype showed up just a few times. The rearrangement uses TRBV4-3 and TRBJ1-6; D is uncertain. This CDR3 has 14 residues. V was trimmed by 0 bases and J by 9 bases, leaving 9 bases between them. Per germline, CDR1 LGHNA and CDR2 YSLEER. CDR3 bases: TGCGCCAGCAGCCAAGACGAGGGTGGTTCACCCCTCCACTTT. Protein: CASSQDEGGSPLHF.

This clonotype was seen a few times. The gene calls are TRBV29-1 and TRBJ2-3; D possibly corresponds to TRBD2 (6 bases). The V end lost 0 bases, the J end lost 2 bases, and 12 bases lay between the germline ends. The CDR3 runs to 15 residues. The V gene's germline CDR1 is SQVTM and CDR2 ANQGSEA. CDR3 nucleotides: TGCAGCGTTGAAGATTTGCCGGGGGACACAGATACGCAGTATTTT. Translation gives CSVEDLPGDTDTQYF.

This clonotype showed up just a few times. This rearrangement joins TRBV5-1 to TRBJ2-1; tentatively, D is TRBD1 or TRBD2 (5 bases each). Germline assignment: CDR1 SGHRS and CDR2 YFSETQ. V lost 2 bases and J lost 6, with 21 bases in between. The CDR3 contains 17 residues. DNA of the CDR3: TGCGCCAGCAGCTTAGCACAGGACTTGCTTGCCCTCAATGAGCAGTTCTTC. Residues: CASSLAQDLLALNEQFF.

The chain uses TRBV7-2 and TRBJ2-5, with a possible D match to TRBD1 (7 bases). Germline CDR1 and CDR2: SGHTA and FQGNSA. The V gene lost 6 bases and the J gene lost 9 bases, with 23 bases spanning the gap. The CDR3 spans 15 residues. The CDR3 DNA follows: TGTGCCAGCAGTCCCACCGTCAGGGGGGTCACGGCCCAGTACTTC. The encoded protein is CASSPTVRGVTAQYF. Combining the CDR3 with reference TRBV7-2 and TRBJ2-5 gives the whole variable domain GAGVSQSPSNKVTEKGKDVELRCDPISGHTALYWYRQSLGQGLEFLIYFQGNSAPDKSGLPSDRFSAERTGGSVSTLTIQRTQQEDSAVYLCASSPTVRGVTAQYFGPGTRLLVL.

The chain joins TRBV9 to TRBJ2-2; the D is unclear. Per the germline V gene, CDR1 is SGDLS and CDR2 is YYNGEE. V was trimmed by 1 base and J by 6 bases, leaving 7 bases between them. The CDR3 has 13 residues. The CDR3 loop reads CASSVRPAGELFF. The CDR3 nucleotides are TGTGCCAGCAGCGTACGGCCCGCCGGGGAGCTGTTTTTT.

The chain recombines TRBV20-1 with TRBJ2-7, with 8 bases identical to TRBD1. The germline V gene encodes CDR1 DFQATT and CDR2 SNEGSKA (reference sequence). V trimming: 6 bases; J trimming: 7 bases; junction bases outside the gene matches: 5. The CDR3 length is 11 residues. CDR3 in amino acids: CSATDREEQYF. For the CDR3, the DNA is TGCAGTGCCACGGACAGGGAAGAGCAGTACTTC.

The CDR3 DNA reads TGCAGCGCCCGCCCATTCCAGGGGAATGGCTACACCTTC. It yields the protein CSARPFQGNGYTF. The chain links TRBV29-1 to TRBJ1-2; TRBD1 might be the D (6 bases). V was clipped by 7 bases and J by 6 bases, with 18 bases between them. Germline V gives CDR1 SQVTM, CDR2 ANQGSEA. There are 13 residues in the CDR3.

This clonotype was recorded a few times. The chain links TRBV5-1 to TRBJ2-5; no clear D. The CDR3 totals 11 residues. Trimming pared 3 bases from V and 5 bases from J, leaving 5 bases between. Germline-derived CDR1 and CDR2 are SGHRS and YFSETQ. DNA for the CDR3: TGCGCCAGCAGCTGGATGGAGACCCAGTACTTC. Translated, it gives CASSWMETQYF. The full variable domain, completed using reference TRBV5-1 and TRBJ2-5, is KAGVTQTPRYLIKTRGQQVTLSCSPISGHRSVSWYQQTPGQGLQFLFEYFSETQRNKGNFPGRFSGRQFSNSRSEMNVSTLELGDSALYLCASSWMETQYFGPGTRLLVL.